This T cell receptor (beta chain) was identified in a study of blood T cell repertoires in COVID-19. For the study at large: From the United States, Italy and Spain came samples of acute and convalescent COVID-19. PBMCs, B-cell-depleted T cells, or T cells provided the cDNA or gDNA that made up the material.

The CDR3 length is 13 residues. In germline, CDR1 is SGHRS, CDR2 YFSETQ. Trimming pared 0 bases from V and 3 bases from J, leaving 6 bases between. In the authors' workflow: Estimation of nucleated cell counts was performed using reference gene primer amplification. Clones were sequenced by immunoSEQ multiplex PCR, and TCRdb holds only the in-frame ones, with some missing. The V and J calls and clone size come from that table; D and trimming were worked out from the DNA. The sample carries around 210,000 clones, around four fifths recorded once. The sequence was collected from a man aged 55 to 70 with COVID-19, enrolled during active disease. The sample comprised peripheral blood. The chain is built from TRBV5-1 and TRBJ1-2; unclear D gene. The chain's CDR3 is CASSLALDYGYTF. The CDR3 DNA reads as TGCGCCAGCAGCTTGGCTTTAGACTATGGCTACACCTTC. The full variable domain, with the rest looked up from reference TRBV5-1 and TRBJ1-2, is KAGVTQTPRYLIKTRGQQVTLSCSPISGHRSVSWYQQTPGQGLQFLFEYFSETQRNKGNFPGRFSGRQFSNSRSEMNVSTLELGDSALYLCASSLALDYGYTFGSGTRLTVV.